These T cell receptor beta chains were read from a single sample in a study of response to subunit inactivated influenza vaccine. TCRdb re-derived calls from the RT-PCR reads in MiXCR, one entry per CDR3 protein. This table holds 150,000 to 200,000 distinct CDR3 sequences, about 9% found once. Source: non-naive T cells sorted from PBMCs, taken on the day of vaccination. Receptors originate from a man aged 45-60 years who received an inactivated influenza vaccine. The CDR3 runs from the conserved cysteine through the conserved F or W. A D gene is named only where the DNA matches it firmly. The listing skips clone size in some rows; elsewhere it reads once, few, many or a size class.

few	15	TRBV27	TRBJ2-1	TRBD2	CASSLFLAGGGEQFF	TGTGCCAGCAGTTTATTTCTAGCGGGGGGCGGGGAGCAGTTCTTC
few	20	TRBV11-1	TRBJ2-3	-	CASIKLSRTAETSATDTQYF	TGTGCCAGCATCAAATTGTCTCGGACAGCGGAGACTAGTGCTACAGATACGCAGTATTTT
-	16	TRBV12-3/TRBV12-4	TRBJ2-7	-	CASSLASSRGPYEQYF	TGTGCCAGCAGTTTAGCTAGTTCCAGGGGACCCTACGAGCAGTACTTC
-	14	TRBV5-1	TRBJ2-3	-	CASSPERGTDTQYF	TGCGCCAGCAGCCCCGAGCGCGGGACAGATACGCAGTATTTT
many	15	TRBV5-1	TRBJ2-7	-	CASSLAVQPGYEQYF	TGCGCCAGCAGCTTGGCGGTCCAACCGGGGTACGAGCAGTACTTC
-	17	TRBV4-1	TRBJ2-1	TRBD2	CASSQRSGRASYNEQFF	TGCGCCAGCAGCCAAAGAAGCGGGAGGGCCAGCTACAATGAGCAGTTCTTC
few	15	TRBV24-1	TRBJ2-5	-	CATSDPARGGETQYF	TGTGCCACCAGTGATCCCGCTCGGGGCGGGGAGACCCAGTACTTC
many	17	TRBV7-6	TRBJ2-1	TRBD2	CASSLVGGLAGNNEQFF	TGTGCCAGCAGCTTAGTGGGTGGACTAGCGGGGAACAATGAGCAGTTCTTC
-	15	TRBV9	TRBJ2-6	-	CASSGDQSGANVLTF	TGTGCCAGCAGCGGGGACCAGTCTGGGGCCAACGTCCTGACTTTC
-	14	TRBV19	TRBJ2-2	-	CASSMIRDTGELFF	TGTGCCAGTAGTATGATCAGGGACACCGGGGAGCTGTTTTTT
many	15	TRBV29-1	TRBJ2-1	TRBD2	CSVRRTSSVELEQFF	TGCAGCGTCCGACGGACTAGCTCGGTTGAACTTGAGCAGTTCTTC
-	14	TRBV7-9	TRBJ1-2	-	CASSPMGGNYGYTF	TGTGCCAGCAGCCCTATGGGCGGAAACTATGGCTACACCTTC
few	15	TRBV7-6	TRBJ1-6	TRBD1	CASSLEGAFNSPLHF	TGTGCCAGCAGCTTAGAGGGGGCCTTTAATTCACCCCTCCACTTT
many	11	TRBV29-1	TRBJ2-7	-	CSVLTDYEQYF	TGCAGCGTTCTGACAGACTACGAGCAGTACTTC
few	15	TRBV21-1	TRBJ2-5	-	CASSKEWGVWETQYF	TGTGCCAGCAGCAAAGAGTGGGGAGTTTGGGAGACCCAGTACTTC
few	16	TRBV28	TRBJ2-1	-	CASSSYWESSYNEQFF	TGTGCCAGCAGTTCGTACTGGGAAAGCTCCTACAATGAGCAGTTCTTC
many	15	TRBV20-1	TRBJ2-7	-	CSARALGTMAYEQYF	TGCAGTGCTAGAGCTCTCGGGACAATGGCCTACGAGCAGTACTTC
many	14	TRBV4-2	TRBJ2-2	-	CASSVTTGTGELFF	TGTGCCAGCAGCGTAACCACAGGGACCGGGGAGCTGTTTTTT
-	16	TRBV3-1	TRBJ2-1	-	CASSQGVTGTLSEQFF	TGTGCCAGCAGCCAAGGAGTAACAGGGACATTGAGTGAGCAGTTCTTC
-	12	TRBV20-1	TRBJ2-3	TRBD1	CSATGTGYTQYF	TGCAGTGCTACCGGGACAGGGTATACGCAGTATTTT
many	13	TRBV12-3/TRBV12-4	TRBJ2-2	-	CASSFRAGGELFF	TGTGCCAGCAGTTTCCGGGCGGGAGGGGAGCTGTTTTTT
-	14	TRBV10-3	TRBJ2-1	-	CAISEAGTKNEQFF	TGTGCCATCAGTGAGGCGGGGACCAAAAATGAGCAGTTCTTC
-	13	TRBV6-2/TRBV6-3	TRBJ1-1	-	CASSYTRNTEAFF	TGTGCCAGCAGTTACACTCGGAACACTGAAGCTTTCTTT
-	12	TRBV3-1	TRBJ1-2	-	CASSQGGSGYTF	TGTGCCAGCAGCCAAGGGGGGTCAGGCTACACCTTC
many	10	TRBV6-6	TRBJ2-1	-	CASTGEGQFF	TGTGCCAGCACGGGCGAGGGGCAGTTCTTC
few	15	TRBV9	TRBJ1-1	-	CASSVGLGKNTEAFF	TGTGCCAGCAGCGTTGGTCTGGGGAAGAACACTGAAGCTTTCTTT
-	14	TRBV20-1	TRBJ1-1	-	CSARGGRGGSEAFF	TGCAGTGCTAGAGGTGGGCGCGGGGGATCTGAAGCTTTCTTT
many	14	TRBV12-3/TRBV12-4	TRBJ2-7	TRBD1	CASSLDRGAYEQYF	TGTGCCAGCAGTTTGGACAGGGGCGCCTACGAGCAGTACTTC